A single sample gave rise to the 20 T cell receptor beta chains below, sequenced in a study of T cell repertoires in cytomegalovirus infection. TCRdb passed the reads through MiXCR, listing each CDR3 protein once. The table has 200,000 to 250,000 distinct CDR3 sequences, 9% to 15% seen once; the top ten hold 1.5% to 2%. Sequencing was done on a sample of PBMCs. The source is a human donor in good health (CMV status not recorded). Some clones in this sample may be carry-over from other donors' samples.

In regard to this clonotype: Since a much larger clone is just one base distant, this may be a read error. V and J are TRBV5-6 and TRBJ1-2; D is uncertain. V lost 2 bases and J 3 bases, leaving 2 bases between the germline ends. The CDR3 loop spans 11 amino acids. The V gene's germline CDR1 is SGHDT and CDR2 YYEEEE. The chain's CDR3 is CASSFDYGYTF. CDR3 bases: TGTGCCAGCAGCTTCGACTATGGCTACACCTTC. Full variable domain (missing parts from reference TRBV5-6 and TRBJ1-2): DAGVTQSPTHLIKTRGQQVTLRCSPKSGHDTVSWYQQALGQGPQFIFQYYEEEERQRGNFPDRFSGHQFPNYSSELNVNALLLGDSALYLCASSFDYGYTFGSGTRLTVV.

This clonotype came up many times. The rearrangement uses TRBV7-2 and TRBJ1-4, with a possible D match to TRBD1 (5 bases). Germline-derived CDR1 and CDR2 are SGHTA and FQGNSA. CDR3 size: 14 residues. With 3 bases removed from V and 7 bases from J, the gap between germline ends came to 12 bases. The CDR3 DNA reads TGTGCCAGCAGCTTGGCGCCGAGGGGTGAAAAACTGTTTTTT. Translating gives CASSLAPRGEKLFF.

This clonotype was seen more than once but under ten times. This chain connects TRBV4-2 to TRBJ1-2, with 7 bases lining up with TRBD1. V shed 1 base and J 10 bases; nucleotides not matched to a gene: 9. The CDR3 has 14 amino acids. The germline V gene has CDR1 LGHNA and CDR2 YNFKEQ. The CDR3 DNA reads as TGTGCCAGCAGCCAAGGGTTTCGGCAGGGGGACTACACCTTC. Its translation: CASSQGFRQGDYTF.

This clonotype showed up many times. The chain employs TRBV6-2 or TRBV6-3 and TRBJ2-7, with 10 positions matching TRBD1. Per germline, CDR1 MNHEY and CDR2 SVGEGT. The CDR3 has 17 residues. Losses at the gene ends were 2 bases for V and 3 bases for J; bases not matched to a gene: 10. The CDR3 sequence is CASSYPTTGTGVYEQYF. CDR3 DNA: TGTGCCAGCAGTTACCCTACCACGGGGACAGGGGTCTACGAGCAGTACTTC.

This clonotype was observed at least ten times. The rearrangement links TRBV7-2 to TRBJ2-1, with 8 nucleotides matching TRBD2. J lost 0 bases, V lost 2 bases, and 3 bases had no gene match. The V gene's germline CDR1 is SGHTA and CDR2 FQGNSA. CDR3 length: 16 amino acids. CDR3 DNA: TGTGCCAGCAGCTTACTCGGGGGGGGCTCCTACAATGAGCAGTTCTTC. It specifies CASSLLGGGSYNEQFF.

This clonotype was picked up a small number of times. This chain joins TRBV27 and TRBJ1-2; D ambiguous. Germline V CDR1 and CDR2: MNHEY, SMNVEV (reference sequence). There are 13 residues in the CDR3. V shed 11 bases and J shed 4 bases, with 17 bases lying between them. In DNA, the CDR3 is TGTGCCTTGGCGGGTAGCGGTGGCTATGGCTACACCTTC. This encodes CALAGSGGYGYTF.

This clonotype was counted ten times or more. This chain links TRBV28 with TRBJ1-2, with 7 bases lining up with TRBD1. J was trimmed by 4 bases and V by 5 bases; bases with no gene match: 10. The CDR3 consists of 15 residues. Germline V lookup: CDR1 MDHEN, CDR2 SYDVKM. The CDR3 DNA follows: TGTGCCAGCAGTCCACGACAGGGTCCTATCTATGGCTACACCTTC. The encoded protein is CASSPRQGPIYGYTF.

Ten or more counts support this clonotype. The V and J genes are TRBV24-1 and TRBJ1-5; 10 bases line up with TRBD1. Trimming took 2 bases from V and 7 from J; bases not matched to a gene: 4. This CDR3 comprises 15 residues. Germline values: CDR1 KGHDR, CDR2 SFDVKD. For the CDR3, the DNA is TGTGCCACCAGTGATTCTGGGACAGGGGAGCAGCCCCAGCATTTT. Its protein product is CATSDSGTGEQPQHF.

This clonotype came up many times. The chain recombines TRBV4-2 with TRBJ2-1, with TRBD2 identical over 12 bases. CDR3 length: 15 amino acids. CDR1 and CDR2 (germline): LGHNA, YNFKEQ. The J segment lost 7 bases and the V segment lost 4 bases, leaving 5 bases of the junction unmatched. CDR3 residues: CASSPGLAGVNEQFF. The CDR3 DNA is TGTGCCAGCAGCCCGGGACTAGCGGGCGTAAATGAGCAGTTCTTC.

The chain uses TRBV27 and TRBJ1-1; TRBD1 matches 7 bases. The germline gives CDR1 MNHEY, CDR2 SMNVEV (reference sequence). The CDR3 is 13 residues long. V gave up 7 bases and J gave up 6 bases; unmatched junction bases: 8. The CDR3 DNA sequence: TGTGCCAGCAAGGTTCGGGACAGCTCTGAAGCTTTCTTT. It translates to CASKVRDSSEAFF.

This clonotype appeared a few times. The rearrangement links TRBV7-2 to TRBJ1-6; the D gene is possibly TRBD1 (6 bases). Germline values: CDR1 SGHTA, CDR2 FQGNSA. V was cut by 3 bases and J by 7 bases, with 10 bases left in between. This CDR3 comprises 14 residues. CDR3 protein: CASSLLRGNSPLHF. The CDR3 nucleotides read TGTGCCAGCAGCTTGTTAAGGGGGAATTCACCCCTCCACTTT.

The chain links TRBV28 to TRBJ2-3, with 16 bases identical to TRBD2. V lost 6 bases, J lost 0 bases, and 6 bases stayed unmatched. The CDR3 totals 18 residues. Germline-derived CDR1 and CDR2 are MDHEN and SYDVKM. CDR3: CASRTGTSGRASTDTQYF. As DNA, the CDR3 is TGTGCCAGCAGAACCGGGACTAGCGGGAGGGCTAGCACAGATACGCAGTATTTT.

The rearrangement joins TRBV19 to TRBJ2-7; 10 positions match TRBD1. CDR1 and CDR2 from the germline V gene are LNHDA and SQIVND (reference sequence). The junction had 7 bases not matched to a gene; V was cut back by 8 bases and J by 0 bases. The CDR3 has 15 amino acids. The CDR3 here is CASSTGGRSSYEQYF. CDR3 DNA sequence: TGTGCCAGTTCGACAGGGGGCCGATCCTCCTACGAGCAGTACTTC.

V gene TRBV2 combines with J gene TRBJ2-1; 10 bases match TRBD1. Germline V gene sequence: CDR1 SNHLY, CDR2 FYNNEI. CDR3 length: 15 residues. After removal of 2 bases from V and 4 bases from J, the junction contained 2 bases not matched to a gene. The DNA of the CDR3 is TGTGCCAGCAGTGAATTGGGACAGGGGTACAATGAGCAGTTCTTC. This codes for CASSELGQGYNEQFF.

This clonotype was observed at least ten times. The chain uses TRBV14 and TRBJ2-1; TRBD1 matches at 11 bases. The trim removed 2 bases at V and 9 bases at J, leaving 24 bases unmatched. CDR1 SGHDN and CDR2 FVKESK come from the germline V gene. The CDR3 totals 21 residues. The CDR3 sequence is CASSQSPSKDRGRWLGTEQFF. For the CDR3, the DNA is TGTGCCAGCAGCCAAAGCCCGTCTAAGGACAGGGGGCGATGGTTGGGCACTGAGCAGTTCTTC.

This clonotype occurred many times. This CDR3 is CASSFRPTLSGGPDIQYF. In DNA form, the CDR3 reads TGTGCCAGCAGTTTTCGTCCGACCCTTAGCGGGGGCCCGGACATTCAGTACTTC. This chain joins TRBV12-3 or TRBV12-4 and TRBJ2-4, with 9 nucleotides matching TRBD2. V lost 3 bases, J lost 8 bases, and 17 bases stayed unmatched. The CDR3 contains 18 residues.

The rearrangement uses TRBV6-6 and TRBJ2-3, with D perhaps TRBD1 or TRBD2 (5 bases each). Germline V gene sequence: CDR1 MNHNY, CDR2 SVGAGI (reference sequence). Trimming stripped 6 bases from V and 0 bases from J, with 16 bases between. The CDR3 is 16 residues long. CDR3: CASSSEGPRSTDTQYF. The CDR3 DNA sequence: TGTGCCAGCAGCTCCGAGGGACCTCGAAGCACAGATACGCAGTATTTT.

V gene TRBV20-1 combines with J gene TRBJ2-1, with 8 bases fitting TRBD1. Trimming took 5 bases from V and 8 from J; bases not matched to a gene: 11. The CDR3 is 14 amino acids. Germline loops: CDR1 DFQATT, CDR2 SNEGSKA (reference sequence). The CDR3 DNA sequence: TGCAGTGCTGCCGGGACAGGCGGTGGCCATGAGCAGTTCTTC. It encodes CSAAGTGGGHEQFF.

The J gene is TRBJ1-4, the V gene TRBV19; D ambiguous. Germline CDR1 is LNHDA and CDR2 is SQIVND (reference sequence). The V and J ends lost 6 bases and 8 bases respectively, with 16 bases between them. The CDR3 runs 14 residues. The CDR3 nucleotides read TGTGCCAGTAGCTTCAGCGGGGTCGTGGAAAAACTGTTTTTT. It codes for CASSFSGVVEKLFF. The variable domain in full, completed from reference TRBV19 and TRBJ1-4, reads DGGITQSPKYLFRKEGQNVTLSCEQNLNHDAMYWYRQDPGQGLRLIYYSQIVNDFQKGDIAEGYSVSREKKESFPLTVTSAQKNPTAFYLCASSFSGVVEKLFFGSGTQLSVL.

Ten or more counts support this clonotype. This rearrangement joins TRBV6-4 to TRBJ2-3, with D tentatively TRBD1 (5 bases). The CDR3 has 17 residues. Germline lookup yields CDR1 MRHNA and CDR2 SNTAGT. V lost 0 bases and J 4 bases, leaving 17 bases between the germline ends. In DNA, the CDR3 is TGTGCCAGCAGTGACTCCCGCTCCGGTAGGGGTCCAGATACGCAGTATTTT. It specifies CASSDSRSGRGPDTQYF.